These T cell receptor beta chains were read from a single sample in a study of cytomegalovirus exposure and HLA in healthy donors. Clones were read by immunoSEQ multiplex PCR, and TCRdb kept only the in-frame ones, dropping some. The repertoire includes around 190,000 clones, around a tenth of them detected once, and less than 1.5% sits in the top ten. Sequencing input: PBMCs. These receptor sequences come from a woman aged 30 to 39 in good health and CMV-seropositive. Each CDR3 is given with its conserved first and last residue. Fields, in order: CDR3 length, clone size, D gene, V gene, J gene, CDR3 protein, CDR3 DNA. A D gene is named only where the DNA matches it firmly. Only some rows state a clone size, as once, few, many or a class for expanded clones.

12,few,TRBD1,TRBV10-2,TRBJ2-7,CASDDRAGEQYF,TGCGCCAGCGATGACAGGGCCGGCGAGCAGTACTTC
13,few,NA,TRBV19,TRBJ2-7,CASSWDLSYEQYF,TGTGCCAGTAGTTGGGACTTATCCTACGAGCAGTACTTC
15,NA,NA,TRBV27,TRBJ2-1,CASSLSYGSYNEQFF,TGTGCCAGCAGTTTATCATACGGGAGCTACAATGAGCAGTTCTTC
13,few,NA,TRBV6-1,TRBJ1-3,CATLPPGGNTIYF,TGTGCCACCCTTCCCCCGGGAGGAAACACCATATATTTT
12,NA,NA,TRBV29-1,TRBJ2-1,CSVVREYNEQFF,TGCAGCGTTGTACGAGAATACAATGAGCAGTTCTTC
18,NA,NA,TRBV7-8,TRBJ1-6,CASSPVGGAFSYNSPLHF,TGTGCCAGCAGCCCCGTGGGAGGCGCCTTCTCCTATAATTCACCCCTCCACTTT
14,NA,TRBD2,TRBV7-2,TRBJ2-7,CASNPSGRLYEQYF,TGTGCCAGCAACCCGAGCGGGAGGTTGTACGAGCAGTACTTC
15,NA,TRBD2,TRBV5-4,TRBJ2-1,CASSAGLDDGNEQFF,TGTGCCAGCAGCGCGGGACTAGACGACGGCAATGAGCAGTTCTTC
13,NA,NA,TRBV9,TRBJ2-3,CASSEIGTDTQYF,TGTGCCAGCAGCGAGATAGGCACAGATACGCAGTATTTT
14,NA,NA,TRBV18,TRBJ2-7,CASSPSNTDYEQYF,TGTGCCAGCTCACCCAGTAACACAGACTACGAGCAGTACTTC
15,few,TRBD1,TRBV5-1,TRBJ2-7,CASTLGQGANNEQYF,TGCGCCAGCACTCTCGGACAGGGGGCGAATAACGAGCAGTACTTC
15,NA,TRBD2,TRBV5-1,TRBJ2-1,CASLSSGSSYNEQFF,TGCGCCAGCCTCTCTAGCGGGAGCTCCTACAATGAGCAGTTCTTC
15,few,NA,TRBV11-2,TRBJ2-7,CASSLGLGGPYEQYF,TGTGCCAGCAGCTTAGGTCTTGGCGGGCCCTACGAGCAGTACTTC
16,NA,TRBD2,TRBV5-1,TRBJ2-2,CASTVGPGGSNGELFF,TGCGCCAGCACCGTTGGCCCGGGGGGATCCAACGGGGAGCTGTTTTTT
15,NA,NA,TRBV7-3,TRBJ1-1,CASSASRSGPTEAFF,TGTGCCAGCAGCGCCTCCCGCTCAGGGCCCACTGAAGCTTTCTTT